These T cell receptor beta chains were read from a single sample in a study of identifying expanded T cells in peripheral blood. Here immunoSEQ multiplex PCR was the method, and the copy in TCRdb shows in-frame clones only, minus some. The sample gives around 66,000 clones, about 89% of which show up once; approximately 4.7% is in the top ten. Sequencing input: blood. These receptors all come from a person aged 18-70 years in good health. Each CDR3 is given with its conserved first and last residue. D genes are given only for firm matches. The size of a clone is reported for some rows only, either as once, few or many, or as a class for expanded clones.

size | J | D | V | DNA | CDR3
. | TRBJ1-4 | TRBD1 | TRBV4-1 | TGCGCCAGCAGCCGGGGACAGGGGGCAAATGAAAAACTGTTTTTT | CASSRGQGANEKLFF
. | TRBJ1-5 | . | TRBV18 | TGTGCCAGCTCACCACAAGGGGGGCAGAGCAATCAGCCCCAGCATTTT | CASSPQGGQSNQPQHF
once | TRBJ2-2 | TRBD2 | TRBV27 | TGTGCCAGCAGAATAGCGGGAGAATACACCGGGGAGCTGTTTTTT | CASRIAGEYTGELFF
. | TRBJ2-3 | TRBD2 | TRBV2 | TGTGCCAGCAAGACTAGCGGGAACATAGATACGCAGTATTTT | CASKTSGNIDTQYF
once | TRBJ2-6 | . | TRBV30 | TGTGCCTGGAGCTCTGGGGCCAACGTCCTGACTTTC | CAWSSGANVLTF
. | TRBJ2-3 | TRBD2 | TRBV13 | TGTGCCAGCAGCACTCGGACTAGCGGGATGGGCACAGATACGCAGTATTTT | CASSTRTSGMGTDTQYF
. | TRBJ2-7 | . | TRBV28 | TGTGCCAGCAGTGCGAGGGGGACAAGCTCCTACGAGCAGTACTTC | CASSARGTSSYEQYF
. | TRBJ1-5 | . | TRBV27 | TGTGCCAGCAGTTTCACAGGGAGGGGGGTTCAGCCCCAGCATTTT | CASSFTGRGVQPQHF
. | TRBJ2-1 | . | TRBV7-8 | TGTGCCAGCAGCCAACTCTGGGGCGGGCTATCCAGCTCCTACAATGAGCAGTTCTTC | CASSQLWGGLSSSYNEQFF
. | TRBJ2-1 | TRBD2 | TRBV10-3 | TGTGCCATCAGTGATATATCAGCGGGAGTGGGAAATGAGCAGTTCTTC | CAISDISAGVGNEQFF
. | TRBJ1-5 | . | TRBV4-1 | TGCGCCAGCAGCCAAGGCGGGTTTGGCAATCAGCCCCAGCATTTT | CASSQGGFGNQPQHF
. | TRBJ2-2 | . | TRBV6-5 | TGTGCCAGCAGTGCCGTGGCCGGGGAGCTGTTTTTT | CASSAVAGELFF
. | TRBJ2-7 | TRBD1 | TRBV18 | TGTGCCAGCTCAATAGGACAGGGCGGGTACGAGCAGTACTTC | CASSIGQGGYEQYF
. | TRBJ2-7 | TRBD1 | TRBV29-1 | TGCAGCGTCCTCCGCAGTGGGACAGGGGATTTCTACGAGCAGTACTTC | CSVLRSGTGDFYEQYF
. | TRBJ2-7 | TRBD2 | TRBV16 | TGTGCCAGCAGGGGACTAGCGGCCCACGAGCAGTACTTC | CASRGLAAHEQYF
many | TRBJ1-3 | TRBD1 | TRBV19 | TGTGCCAGTAGTATTAAGGGACAGGGTTTTGGAAACACCATATATTTT | CASSIKGQGFGNTIYF
. | TRBJ2-1 | . | TRBV2 | TGTGCCAGCAGGACAATTTCCATTGGCGATGAGCAGTTCTTC | CASRTISIGDEQFF